This T cell receptor beta chain was recovered during a study of CD8+ T cells in alopecia areata. Study-wide background: Patients remained on tofacitinib for 6 to 18 months and then went 6 months without it. Study conclusions and caveats: Normal skin's resident alphabeta T cells are also sequenced in scalp samples. Greater clonality was observed in lesional scalp samples, especially alopecia totalis/universalis, versus normal scalp. Possibly because of HLA-related factors, TCR sharing was less clear across patients than in mice.

Following RNA extraction, reverse transcription yielded cDNA that acted as the sequencing template. Assay used: immunoSEQ multiplex PCR; TCRdb lists only in-frame clones, some missing. The sample records about 120,000 clones, 49% being singletons. Germline V gene sequence: CDR1 MNHEY, CDR2 SVGAGI. This CDR3 contains 14 residues. V lost 6 bases to trimming and J lost 4 bases; unmatched junction nucleotides: 9. To note about this clone: Its antigen is unknown.

Sequences were derived from CD8+ T cells sorted from blood, sampled at week 0. This TCR derives from a human donor with alopecia areata. This chain joins TRBV6-5 and TRBJ2-7, with 7 bases lining up with TRBD2. DNA for the CDR3: TGTGCCAGCAGCTTTACTAGCGCTTTATACGAGCAGTACTTC. Translation: CASSFTSALYEQYF.